Sequencing of this T cell receptor beta chain was carried out in a study of cytomegalovirus exposure and HLA in healthy donors. Points on this clone: Its target is not known.

General study points: Later examination showed HLA-associated TCR beta chains had greater clonal expansion than equally common others.

PCR amplification relied on 60 Vbeta primers (plus 13 Jbeta primers). Libraries were prepared by immunoSEQ multiplex PCR; TCRdb keeps only in-frame clonotypes and omits some of them. Of 200,000 to 250,000 clones listed, about 77% are singletons. CDR1 SGDLS and CDR2 YYNGEE come from the germline V gene. CDR3 length equals 16 residues. V was shortened by 4 bases and J by 3 bases, with 19 bases between the two germline ends. Sequenced input: PBMCs. This chain joins TRBV9 and TRBJ1-1; no firm D call. The TCR was taken from a woman in her 30s in good health and CMV-seronegative. As DNA, the CDR3 is TGTGCCAGCAGCTCCCCTCGAGGTACTGCCTACACTGAAGCTTTCTTT. It yields the protein CASSSPRGTAYTEAFF.